A selection of T cell receptor beta chains follows, all from one sample in a study of beta chain features in type 1 diabetes. Assay: immunoSEQ multiplex PCR; the TCRdb copy retains only in-frame clones and omits some. Here the sample spans about 650,000 clones, 9.5% to 15% being singletons. The sequenced sample was naive CD4+ T cells from blood. These receptors were obtained from a man between 25 and 39 years old with type 1 diabetes. CDR3s include the opening cysteine and the closing phenylalanine or tryptophan.

v_gene	CDR3aa
TRBV14	CASSQYTGGQETQYF
TRBV5-4	CASSLVRYGTISGNTIYF
TRBV7-6	CASSAGVAETQYF
TRBV11-2	CASSFRFYEQYF
TRBV15	CATSPGTARPANGYTF
TRBV7-2	CASSPPGGVRETQYF
TRBV29-1	CSVVRGGLPYEQYF
TRBV7-9	CASSLAVNEKLFF
TRBV6-5	CASSLAGGLTDTQYF
TRBV7-2	CASSLEQVGSNQPQHF
TRBV27	CASKSGGYSYNEQFF
TRBV9	CASSGIQLNTGELFF
TRBV5-4	CASSLVGKPRETQYF
TRBV7-9	CASSQDANSYEQYF
TRBV2	CASSEPSGSYNEQFF
TRBV9	CASSFKTSGASTDTQYF
TRBV5-6	CASSPRPGGVDSNQPQHF
TRBV29-1	CSVGGILPNYNEQFF
TRBV15	CATSREPRGSYEQYF
TRBV4-3	CASSQEVSSGGPSTDTQYF
TRBV19	CASSTSGKGSRTF
TRBV13	CASSQGLLNSPLHF
TRBV6-5	CASSYEWNSPLHF
TRBV5-1	CASSLALDSVQGRSYGYTF
TRBV30	CAWSAGSSGANVLTF
TRBV29-1	CSVVTPTLYEQYF
TRBV13	CASSWGGEGTEAFF
TRBV29-1	CSVPGTGGEQYF
TRBV15	CATSREMATEAFF
TRBV6-5	CASSYSIVGRGLEQYF
TRBV5-1	CASSLAGEEMELFF
TRBV28	CASSLGRSPLHF
TRBV29-1	CSAAGLAGGAGELFF
TRBV7-6	CASSSVGTSAEQYF
TRBV7-2	CASSLAILDTQYF
TRBV28	CASTRGGSAYEQYF
TRBV7-2	CASSSPPGVDEQFF
TRBV4-3	CASTDVGTAANYGYTF
TRBV5-8	CASSLGTTLNTEAFF
TRBV9	CASSVVGQGATNEKLFF
TRBV28	CASTLPNSGNTIYF
TRBV2	CASSGAGFPSGANVLTF
TRBV19	CASSSRDRLSYTF
TRBV9	CASSVGTQGAYEQYF
TRBV7-2	CASSRGTAPTGELFF